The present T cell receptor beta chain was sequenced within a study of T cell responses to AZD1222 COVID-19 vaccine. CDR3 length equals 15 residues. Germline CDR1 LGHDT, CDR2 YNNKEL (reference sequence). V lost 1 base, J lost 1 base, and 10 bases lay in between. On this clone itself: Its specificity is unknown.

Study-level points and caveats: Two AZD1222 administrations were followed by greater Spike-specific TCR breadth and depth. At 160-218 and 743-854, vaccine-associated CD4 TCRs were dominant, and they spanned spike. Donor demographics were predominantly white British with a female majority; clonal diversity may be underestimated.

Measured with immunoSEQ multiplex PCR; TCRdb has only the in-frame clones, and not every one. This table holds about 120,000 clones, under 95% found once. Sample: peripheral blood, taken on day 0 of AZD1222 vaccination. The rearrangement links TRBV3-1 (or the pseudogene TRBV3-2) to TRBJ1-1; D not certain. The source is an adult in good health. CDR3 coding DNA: TGTGCCAGCAGCCAAGGGTGGGGAACGAACACTGAAGCTTTCTTT. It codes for CASSQGWGTNTEAFF.